Listed below are T cell receptor beta chains from one sample, sequenced in a study of T and B cells in COVID-19 patients. TCRdb reprocessed the multiplex PCR reads via MiXCR and lists one record per CDR3 protein. Of about 3,800 distinct CDR3 sequences in the sample, 23% were seen once. The sample taken for sequencing was blood. These receptors came from a human donor with active COVID-19. The CDR3 runs from the conserved cysteine through the conserved F or W. D genes are given only for firm matches. For some rows the clone size is stated as once, few or many, or as a class when expanded; others skip it.

D: NA
size: medium-sized
J: TRBJ2-3
V: TRBV15
DNA: TGTGCCACCAGCCCCAAGGGGCGGGACTCCCCCCAGCCGCAGTATTTT
CDR3: CATSPKGRDSPQPQYF

D: NA
size: few
J: TRBJ1-5
V: TRBV11-3
DNA: TGTGCCAGCAGCTTATCAGGGGCAGATAGCAATCAGCCCCAGCATTTT
CDR3: CASSLSGADSNQPQHF

D: NA
size: few
J: TRBJ2-1
V: TRBV7-2
DNA: TGTGCCAGCAGCTTAAAATTGGGTAGCCCCTACAATGAGCAGTTCTTC
CDR3: CASSLKLGSPYNEQFF

D: TRBD1
size: medium-sized
J: TRBJ1-5
V: TRBV30
DNA: TGTGCCTGGAGCGCGAGTCCGGGGACAGGTAATCAGCCCCAGCATTTT
CDR3: CAWSASPGTGNQPQHF

D: TRBD2
size: NA
J: TRBJ2-3
V: TRBV4-3
DNA: TGCGCCAGCAGCCAAGCCGGGACTAGCGGGGACACAGATACGCAGTATTTT
CDR3: CASSQAGTSGDTDTQYF

D: NA
size: medium-sized
J: TRBJ2-5
V: TRBV27
DNA: TGTGCCAGCAGTTCTTACAGGTACCAAGAGACCCAGTACTTC
CDR3: CASSSYRYQETQYF

D: NA
size: few
J: TRBJ1-4
V: TRBV11-2
DNA: TGTGCCAGCAGCCAACCATCCGGAGGGGAGGGTGAAAAACTGTTTTTT
CDR3: CASSQPSGGEGEKLFF

D: NA
size: medium-sized
J: TRBJ2-1
V: TRBV6-2/TRBV6-3
DNA: TGTGCCAGCAGTTTCCCTCCGGGGTCCTACAATGAGCAGTTCTTC
CDR3: CASSFPPGSYNEQFF

D: NA
size: medium-sized
J: TRBJ1-6
V: TRBV5-4
DNA: TGTGCCAGCAGCTTGGCTGCAAGAGGGGAGGAATCGCCCCTCCACTTT
CDR3: CASSLAARGEESPLHF

D: TRBD1
size: medium-sized
J: TRBJ1-4
V: TRBV13
DNA: TGTGCCAGCAGCTCCGGGACAGGGGATGAAAAACTGTTTTTT
CDR3: CASSSGTGDEKLFF

D: NA
size: NA
J: TRBJ2-2
V: TRBV24-1
DNA: TGTGCCACCAGTGATTTCGGACACCTAAACACCGGGGAGCTGTTTTTT
CDR3: CATSDFGHLNTGELFF

D: TRBD1
size: medium-sized
J: TRBJ2-6
V: TRBV19
DNA: TGTGCCAGCCTTTCCGAACACTGGACAGGGGGCTTTGGGGCCAACGTCCTGACTTTC
CDR3: CASLSEHWTGGFGANVLTF

D: TRBD1
size: medium-sized
J: TRBJ1-1
V: TRBV6-2/TRBV6-3
DNA: TGTGCCAGCAGTTACTCGGGACAGCCAATGAACACTGAAGCTTTCTTT
CDR3: CASSYSGQPMNTEAFF

D: NA
size: few
J: TRBJ2-1
V: TRBV7-2
DNA: TGTGCCAGCAGCTTGGCATCTACCAATGAGCAGTTCTTC
CDR3: CASSLASTNEQFF

D: NA
size: NA
J: TRBJ2-3
V: TRBV5-5
DNA: TGTGCCGCTCGTGGAGGGGGGGATACGCAGTATTTT
CDR3: CAARGGGDTQYF

D: TRBD1
size: medium-sized
J: TRBJ2-5
V: TRBV6-1
DNA: TGTGCCAGCAGTGTTACAGGGGGCGCACAGACCCAGTACTTC
CDR3: CASSVTGGAQTQYF

D: TRBD2
size: medium-sized
J: TRBJ2-1
V: TRBV7-6
DNA: TGTGCCAGCAGCCGGGCGACTAGCGGTTACAATGAGCAGTTCTTC
CDR3: CASSRATSGYNEQFF

D: TRBD2
size: large
J: TRBJ2-2
V: TRBV11-3
DNA: TGTGCCAGCAGCCCGCGACTAGCTGGCGGGGAGCTGTTTTTT
CDR3: CASSPRLAGGELFF

D: TRBD2
size: NA
J: TRBJ2-3
V: TRBV6-1
DNA: TGTGCCAGCAGTGACAGACTAGCGGGGGGCACAGATACGCAGTATTTT
CDR3: CASSDRLAGGTDTQYF

D: NA
size: NA
J: TRBJ1-6
V: TRBV20-1
DNA: TGCAGTGCCCCCGACAGGCAAAGCTCCTATAATTCACCCCTCCACTTT
CDR3: CSAPDRQSSYNSPLHF

D: TRBD2
size: few
J: TRBJ2-3
V: TRBV13
DNA: TGTGCCAGCAGCCTCCTGGGACTAGCGGGGGGAACTAAACCAGATACGCAGTATTTT
CDR3: CASSLLGLAGGTKPDTQYF

D: TRBD1
size: medium-sized
J: TRBJ1-1
V: TRBV6-6
DNA: TGTGCCAGCAGTTACTCGTGGACAGGGAGTTTCACTGAAGCTTTCTTT
CDR3: CASSYSWTGSFTEAFF